These 24 T cell receptor beta chains share one sample of origin, sequenced in a study of CD8 T cells in ankylosing spondylitis. The study's findings and limits: Blood from ankylosing spondylitis patients appeared to carry a characteristic roughly 8-variant TCR beta motif.

These receptors have no known antigen. Using its own MiXCR run on the 5' RACE reads, TCRdb lists one record per CDR3 protein. The sample shows about 450,000 distinct CDR3 sequences, roughly 26% of them seen only once. The sequenced material came from blood, either unsorted or a sorted T cell fraction (not recorded which). The receptors were gathered from a male donor with ankylosing spondylitis.

V usage is TRBV29-1 and J usage is TRBJ2-2; D possibly corresponds to TRBD1 (5 bases). This CDR3 is built from 13 residues. Germline CDR1 reads SQVTM; CDR2 reads ANQGSEA. Trimming pared 4 bases from V and 2 bases from J, leaving 8 bases between. The CDR3, as DNA: TGCAGCGTTGCACAGGACAACACCGGGGAGCTGTTTTTT. Amino acid sequence: CSVAQDNTGELFF.

The gene calls are TRBV20-1 and TRBJ1-5; 7 nucleotides line up with TRBD1. Per germline, CDR1 DFQATT and CDR2 SNEGSKA (reference sequence). Trimming at V came to 6 bases and at J to 2 bases, leaving 7 bases not matched to a gene. The CDR3 loop spans 14 amino acids. CDR3 sequence (DNA): TGCAGTGCCTTGGACAGGAGAGGCAATCAGCCCCAGCATTTT. Amino acid sequence: CSALDRRGNQPQHF.

This clonotype has more than one count but fewer than ten. This chain uses TRBV7-9 with TRBJ1-2, with 11 nucleotides matching TRBD1. V lost 5 bases to trimming and J lost 4 bases; unmatched junction nucleotides: 3. Germline V lookup: CDR1 SEHNR, CDR2 FQNEAQ (reference sequence). The CDR3 runs 14 residues. CDR3 region: CASSRGTGGYGYTF. In DNA, the CDR3 is TGTGCCAGCAGCCGCGGGACAGGGGGCTATGGCTACACCTTC.

The rearrangement joins TRBV7-8 to TRBJ2-7; D is perhaps TRBD1 or TRBD2 (5 bases each). CDR1 is SGHVS and CDR2 is FQNEAQ in the germline V gene. V was clipped by 4 bases and J by 0 bases, with 22 bases between them. The CDR3 totals 18 residues. This CDR3 reads CASSSNWDGRTSSYEQYV. Written as DNA, the CDR3 is TGTGCCAGCAGCTCCAACTGGGACGGGCGAACCAGCTCCTACGAGCAGTACGTC.

The chain recombines TRBV4-2 with TRBJ1-1; D gene unclear. Germline V CDR1 and CDR2: LGHNA, YNFKEQ. V was shortened by 3 bases and J by 3 bases, with 11 bases between the two germline ends. There are 14 residues in the CDR3. CDR3 protein: CASSQVRGDTEAFF. As DNA, the CDR3 is TGTGCCAGCAGCCAGGTTCGGGGAGACACTGAAGCTTTCTTT.

A few counts support this clonotype. The chain carries TRBV10-1 and TRBJ2-3; 8 bases align to TRBD2. With 5 bases clipped from V and 11 bases from J, the junction kept 6 bases outside the gene matches. The CDR3 totals 12 residues. The germline gives CDR1 WNHNN, CDR2 SYGVQD (reference sequence). CDR3 in amino acids: CASSQAGVGQYF. In DNA form, the CDR3 reads TGCGCCAGCAGTCAAGCGGGAGTAGGGCAGTATTTT.

In its sample, this clonotype was seen a few times. The chain is built from TRBV5-1 and TRBJ2-3; D is uncertain. The V end lost 7 bases, the J end lost 1 base, and 10 bases lay between the germline ends. The CDR3 is 13 amino acids. Germline CDR1 SGHRS, CDR2 YFSETQ. As DNA, the CDR3 is TGCGCCAGCGGCACCCCCCGCACAGATACGCAGTATTTT. It encodes CASGTPRTDTQYF.

This chain connects TRBV11-2 to TRBJ2-2; no firm D call. Germline values: CDR1 SGHAT, CDR2 FQNNGV. V lost 0 bases, J lost 6 bases, and 5 bases lay in between. The CDR3 is 13 amino acids. CDR3 loop: CASSLDFPGELFF. As DNA, the CDR3 is TGTGCCAGCAGCTTAGATTTCCCCGGGGAGCTGTTTTTT. The full variable domain, rest sourced from reference TRBV11-2 and TRBJ2-2, is EAGVAQSPRYKIIEKRQSVAFWCNPISGHATLYWYQQILGQGPKLLIQFQNNGVVDDSQLPKDRFSAERLKGVDSTLKIQPAKLEDSAVYLCASSLDFPGELFFGEGSRLTVL.

This clonotype turned up a few times. The gene calls are TRBV18 and TRBJ1-2, with D unclear. CDR1 KGHSH and CDR2 LQKENI come from the germline V gene. Trimming stripped 3 bases from V and 2 bases from J, with 10 bases between. The CDR3 has 14 amino acids. The CDR3 reads CASSPSELNYGYTF. DNA for the CDR3: TGTGCCAGCTCACCCTCGGAGTTAAACTATGGCTACACCTTC.

This clonotype came up a few times. V and J are TRBV25-1 and TRBJ2-1; D unresolved. CDR1 and CDR2 (germline): MGHDK, SYGVNS. This CDR3 is 16 amino acids long. The V end lost 1 base, the J end lost 3 bases, and 13 bases lay between the germline ends. The DNA for the CDR3 is TGTGCCAGCAGTGAATTAGGAAGGCGCATCTACAATGAGCAGTTCTTC. Encoded protein: CASSELGRRIYNEQFF.

This chain joins TRBV5-1 and TRBJ2-3; no clear D gene. Deletions cut 2 bases from V and 1 base from J, with 8 bases between. The V gene's germline CDR1 is SGHRS and CDR2 YFSETQ. The CDR3 contains 14 residues. The CDR3 region is CASSFWSGTDTQYF. Here the CDR3 DNA reads TGCGCCAGCAGCTTTTGGAGTGGCACAGATACGCAGTATTTT.

This rearrangement joins TRBV24-1 to TRBJ2-1, with TRBD1 identical over 7 bases. V was clipped by 3 bases and J by 3 bases; unmatched bases: 4. Germline CDR1 reads KGHDR; CDR2 reads SFDVKD. CDR3 length: 15 amino acids. This chain's CDR3 is CATSDPRDSYNEQFF. The CDR3 DNA is TGTGCCACCAGTGATCCCCGGGACAGCTACAATGAGCAGTTCTTC.

The J gene is TRBJ1-6, the V gene TRBV20-1, with TRBD1 matching 9 bases. V lost 1 base and J lost 10; bases outside the gene matches: 5. Per the germline V gene, CDR1 is DFQATT and CDR2 is SNEGSKA (reference sequence). This CDR3 has 14 residues. CDR3 in DNA: TGCAGTGCTAGAGCGGGACAGGGTGACTCACCCCTCCACTTT. This codes for CSARAGQGDSPLHF.

This clonotype was found a few times. The rearrangement joins TRBV18 to TRBJ2-1; D might be TRBD1 (5 bases). Germline CDR1 KGHSH, CDR2 LQKENI. This CDR3 has 17 residues. The V and J ends lost 0 bases and 4 bases respectively, with 16 bases between them. CDR3 in amino acids: CASSPPGLVRSYNEQFF. The CDR3, as DNA: TGTGCCAGCTCACCACCGGGGCTAGTACGATCTTACAATGAGCAGTTCTTC.

A few counts support this clonotype. The J gene is TRBJ1-6, the V gene TRBV7-9, with TRBD1 matching over 7 bases. Per germline, CDR1 SEHNR and CDR2 FQNEAQ (reference sequence). The CDR3 has 13 residues. J gave up 10 bases and V 6 bases, and 6 bases lay outside the gene matches. The chain's CDR3 is CASSRQGGSPLHF. The CDR3 bases are TGTGCCAGCAGTCGACAGGGAGGCTCACCCCTCCACTTT.

This clonotype occurred once. The chain carries TRBV27 and TRBJ1-1; no definite D call. Per the germline V gene, CDR1 is MNHEY and CDR2 is SMNVEV (reference sequence). CDR3 length: 14 amino acids. V lost 7 bases and J 0 bases, leaving 12 bases between the germline ends. The CDR3: CASKASALNTEAFF. CDR3 nucleotide sequence: TGTGCCAGCAAGGCCAGTGCCCTGAACACTGAAGCTTTCTTT.

The sample holds a few counts of this clonotype. The chain has TRBV4-2 and TRBJ2-3; D call uncertain. Germline V gene sequence: CDR1 LGHNA, CDR2 YNFKEQ. The CDR3 totals 12 residues. Between the trimmed V and J ends, which lost 6 bases and 6 bases, there was a span of 10 bases. CDR3 sequence: CASSQSRDTQYF. CDR3 DNA sequence: TGTGCCAGCAGTCAATCCCGTGATACGCAGTATTTT.

The table lists this clonotype with a few counts. The chain recombines TRBV30 with TRBJ1-5; D may be TRBD1 (6 bases). This CDR3 is built from 12 residues. With 5 bases removed from V and 9 bases from J, the gap between germline ends came to 14 bases. Germline V gene lookup returns CDR1 GTSNPN and CDR2 SVGIG (reference sequence). The DNA for the CDR3 is TGTGCCTGGGGGGGGCCGGGTAGGCCCCAGCATTTT. Translation: CAWGGPGRPQHF.

The V gene is TRBV20-1, the J gene TRBJ2-1; D gene ambiguous. V lost 3 bases and J lost 10, with 7 bases in between. There are 10 residues in the CDR3. In germline, CDR1 is DFQATT, CDR2 SNEGSKA (reference sequence). The CDR3: CSASEVEQFF. CDR3 coding DNA: TGCAGTGCTAGTGAGGTGGAGCAGTTCTTC.

The chain recombines TRBV11-2 with TRBJ1-1, with unresolved D. V was cut by 1 base and J by 2 bases, with 8 bases left in between. The CDR3 consists of 14 residues. Germline CDR1 and CDR2: SGHAT and FQNNGV. The CDR3 sequence is CASSLGFSNTEAFF. CDR3 bases: TGTGCCAGCAGCTTAGGCTTCAGCAACACTGAAGCTTTCTTT.

This clonotype was counted a few times. V is TRBV4-2 and J is TRBJ1-4, with D unresolved. With 0 bases removed from V and 2 bases from J, the gap between germline ends came to 16 bases. Germline-derived CDR1 and CDR2 are LGHNA and YNFKEQ. CDR3 length equals 18 residues. The CDR3 nucleotides read TGTGCCAGCAGCCAAGAGCAGTCAGCGGGCTCGACTAATGAAAAACTGTTTTTT. As protein: CASSQEQSAGSTNEKLFF.

The chain carries TRBV10-3 and TRBJ2-5, with a tentative D call TRBD2 (6 bases). The CDR3 consists of 14 residues. Trimming removed 0 bases at V and 5 bases at J, with 10 bases between. Germline-derived CDR1 and CDR2 are ENHRY and SYGVKD. The CDR3 sequence is CAISESSSVETQYF. The CDR3 nucleotides are TGTGCCATCAGTGAGTCGTCTAGCGTGGAGACCCAGTACTTC.

The chain is built from TRBV7-2 and TRBJ2-3; no clear D gene. The CDR3 covers 13 residues. Between the trimmed V and J ends, which lost 0 bases and 6 bases, there was a span of 7 bases. Germline loops: CDR1 SGHTA, CDR2 FQGNSA. The CDR3 is CASSLAPGDTQYF. CDR3 nucleotide sequence: TGTGCCAGCAGCTTAGCGCCTGGGGATACGCAGTATTTT.

The chain combines TRBV25-1 with TRBJ2-2; D is ambiguous. CDR3 length: 15 amino acids. Germline values: CDR1 MGHDK, CDR2 SYGVNS. The V end was cut by 3 bases, the J end by 3 bases, with 11 bases between. The CDR3 reads CASSDSVDYTGELFF. DNA for the CDR3: TGTGCCAGCAGTGATTCGGTAGATTACACCGGGGAGCTGTTTTTT.